This is a list of T cell receptor beta chains from one sample in a study of cytomegalovirus exposure and HLA in healthy donors. Profiled with immunoSEQ multiplex PCR; TCRdb holds only in-frame clones, not every one. The sample lists 150,000 to 200,000 clones, roughly 72% occurring once. Sequencing was performed on PBMCs. These receptor sequences come from a woman in her thirties or forties in good health and CMV-seronegative. The CDR3 runs from the conserved cysteine through the conserved F or W. D genes are given only for firm matches. Not every row has a clone size; where given, it reads once, few, many or a size class.

cdr3_aa cdr3_nt clone_size v_call d_call cdr3_length j_call
CASSVALAKSSYEQYF TGTGCCAGCAGTGTCGCTCTAGCGAAAAGCTCCTACGAGCAGTACTTC NA TRBV6-4 NA 16 TRBJ2-7
CAIMGRDQGTQYF TGTGCCATCATGGGGAGGGATCAAGGGACCCAGTACTTC few TRBV10-3 TRBD2 13 TRBJ2-5
CASRVRSLGATEAFF TGCGCCAGCAGAGTGAGAAGTCTAGGGGCGACTGAAGCTTTCTTT NA TRBV5-1 NA 15 TRBJ1-1
CAWDPRRPRDIESYTF TGTGCCTGGGACCCCAGACGCCCCCGGGACATTGAAAGCTACACCTTC NA TRBV30 NA 16 TRBJ1-2
CASSLPTSGEETQYF TGTGCCAGCAGCTTACCAACTAGCGGAGAAGAGACCCAGTACTTC NA TRBV7-2 TRBD2 15 TRBJ2-5
CASLRPAGVGYNEQFF TGTGCCAGCCTACGACCGGCGGGAGTAGGCTACAATGAGCAGTTCTTC NA TRBV2 TRBD2 16 TRBJ2-1
CASSRGSGLNTDTQYF TGCGCCAGCAGCAGGGGCAGCGGGTTAAACACAGATACGCAGTATTTT NA TRBV5-1 NA 16 TRBJ2-3
CAWSVKGELFF TGTGCCTGGAGTGTAAAGGGGGAACTGTTTTTT NA TRBV30 NA 11 TRBJ1-4
CASSLVAGGEETQYF TGCGCCAGCAGCTTGGTCGCGGGAGGGGAAGAGACCCAGTACTTC NA TRBV5-1 TRBD2 15 TRBJ2-5
CASSLDRGPSYEQYF TGTGCCAGCAGTTTGGACAGGGGACCCTCCTACGAGCAGTACTTC NA TRBV6-5 TRBD1 15 TRBJ2-7
CASSQEKEDDEAFF TGCGCCAGCAGCCAAGAAAAGGAGGATGATGAAGCTTTCTTT NA TRBV4-1 NA 14 TRBJ1-1
CASSQDQLANEQFF TGTGCCAGCAGCCAAGATCAACTAGCGAATGAGCAGTTCTTC few TRBV4-2 TRBD2 14 TRBJ2-1
CAWSSAGLSLPQHF TGTGCCTGGAGTTCCGCAGGCCTATCCTTGCCCCAGCATTTT NA TRBV30 NA 14 TRBJ1-5
CSSSSGVVNGYTF TGCAGCTCGTCATCAGGGGTAGTGAATGGCTACACCTTC NA TRBV29-1 NA 13 TRBJ1-2
CASSQGTEFTDTQYF TGCGCCAGCAGCCAAGGTACAGAATTCACAGATACGCAGTATTTT NA TRBV4-1 NA 15 TRBJ2-3
CASSLGDWGTQPQHF TGTGCCAGCAGCTTAGGGGACTGGGGTACTCAGCCCCAGCATTTT NA TRBV7-8 NA 15 TRBJ1-5
CASSIQASLNTEAFF TGTGCCAGCAGCATACAGGCCTCCTTGAACACTGAAGCTTTCTTT once TRBV7-9 NA 15 TRBJ1-1
CASSLGGQGITDTQYF TGTGCCAGCAGCTTAGGTGGGCAGGGGATTACAGATACGCAGTATTTT once TRBV11-3 NA 16 TRBJ2-3
CASSPSERETQYF TGTGCCAGCTCACCGAGTGAGCGGGAGACCCAGTACTTC NA TRBV18 NA 13 TRBJ2-5
CASSSLAGAWETQYF TGTGCCAGCAGTTCACTAGCGGGAGCCTGGGAGACCCAGTACTTC NA TRBV2 TRBD2 15 TRBJ2-5
CASSFPGGTEAFF TGTGCCAGCAGTTTTCCAGGGGGCACCGAAGCTTTCTTT NA TRBV27 TRBD1 13 TRBJ1-1
CANRQGEYTEAFF TGTGCCAACCGACAGGGGGAGTACACTGAAGCTTTCTTT NA TRBV2 TRBD1 13 TRBJ1-1
CASSVTGTGAYNEQFF TGTGCCAGCAGCGTAACAGGGACAGGGGCATACAATGAGCAGTTCTTC few TRBV9 TRBD1 16 TRBJ2-1
CAGSPRLADGELFF TGTGCCGGCAGCCCGCGACTAGCGGACGGGGAGCTGTTTTTT NA TRBV9 TRBD2 14 TRBJ2-2
CASSLGAGSTEAFF TGTGCCAGCAGCTTGGGGGCCGGGAGCACTGAAGCTTTCTTT NA TRBV5-4 NA 14 TRBJ1-1
CASSRGLAYEQYF TGTGCCAGCAGCCGCGGACTTGCCTACGAGCAGTACTTC NA TRBV11-3 NA 13 TRBJ2-7
CASCRDSSYNEQFF TGCGCCAGCTGCCGGGACAGCTCCTACAATGAGCAGTTCTTC NA TRBV5-1 TRBD1 14 TRBJ2-1
CASSFDEAGRRTDTQYF TGTGCCAGCAGTTTTGACGAAGCGGGACGACGCACAGATACGCAGTATTTT NA TRBV27 TRBD2 17 TRBJ2-3
CASSSGQGPYEQYF TGCGCCAGCAGCTCGGGACAGGGTCCCTACGAGCAGTACTTC NA TRBV5-1 TRBD1 14 TRBJ2-7
CASSFTRQDTVKLFF TGTGCCAGCAGCTTTACAAGGCAGGACACGGTAAAACTGTTTTTT NA TRBV7-8 NA 15 TRBJ1-4
CASSSTEKREDTQYF TGTGCCAGCAGCTCGACAGAAAAGCGGGAAGATACGCAGTATTTT NA TRBV7-6 TRBD2 15 TRBJ2-3
CASSIGQGMHSGNTIYF TGTGCCAGTAGTATAGGACAGGGAATGCATAGTGGAAACACCATATATTTT NA TRBV19 TRBD1 17 TRBJ1-3
CASSPGQNYGYTF TGTGCCAGCAGCCCGGGACAGAACTATGGCTACACCTTC NA TRBV7-8 TRBD1 13 TRBJ1-2
CARSLGGPHGYTF TGTGCCAGAAGCTTGGGGGGGCCCCATGGCTACACCTTC NA TRBV5-3 NA 13 TRBJ1-2
CATKRLAVSYNEQFF TGTGCCACCAAGAGACTAGCGGTCTCCTACAATGAGCAGTTCTTC NA TRBV2 TRBD2 15 TRBJ2-1
CASSQEGQGFILDTIYF TGCGCCAGCAGCCAAGAGGGACAGGGGTTCATTCTCGACACCATATATTTT NA TRBV4-1 TRBD1 17 TRBJ1-3
CASSLAGQRGAGVNEQYF TGCGCCAGCAGCTTGGCCGGGCAGCGCGGGGCGGGCGTCAACGAGCAGTACTTC NA TRBV5-1 NA 18 TRBJ2-7
CASSVGVGEETQYF TGTGCCAGCAGCGTAGGGGTAGGGGAAGAGACCCAGTACTTC once TRBV9 NA 14 TRBJ2-5
CAWSDRGQAFSGANVLTF TGTGCCTGGAGTGATAGGGGACAGGCATTCTCTGGGGCCAACGTCCTGACTTTC NA TRBV30 TRBD1 18 TRBJ2-6
CASSRDSGRTETQYF TGTGCCAGTAGTAGGGATAGCGGGAGGACGGAGACCCAGTACTTC NA TRBV19 TRBD2 15 TRBJ2-5
CATSGSDTIGGYGYTF TGTGCCACCAGCGGGTCAGACACCATAGGGGGCTATGGCTACACCTTC NA TRBV15 NA 16 TRBJ1-2
CAWSVSTSGFYNEQFF TGTGCCTGGAGTGTTTCGACTAGCGGATTCTACAATGAGCAGTTCTTC NA TRBV30 TRBD2 16 TRBJ2-1
CASSLEQGENGYTF TGCGCCAGCAGCTTGGAACAGGGAGAAAATGGCTACACCTTC NA TRBV5-1 NA 14 TRBJ1-2
CASSEHYRNEKLFF TGTGCCAGCAGCGAGCACTACCGTAATGAAAAACTGTTTTTT NA TRBV2 NA 14 TRBJ1-4
CASSRTEVEAFF TGTGCCAGCAGTCGGACAGAAGTCGAAGCTTTCTTT NA TRBV14 NA 12 TRBJ1-1
CASSLGTGKETQYF TGCGCCAGCAGCTTAGGGACAGGGAAAGAGACCCAGTACTTC NA TRBV5-1 TRBD1 14 TRBJ2-5
CASSEYPGGYTF TGTGCCAGCAGTGAATATCCGGGTGGCTACACCTTC NA TRBV2 NA 12 TRBJ1-2
CASSIDIAGGSYEQYF TGTGCCAGTAGTATCGACATAGCGGGTGGCTCCTACGAGCAGTACTTC once TRBV19 TRBD2 16 TRBJ2-7
CASSPLATTTGELFF TGCGCCAGCAGCCCTCTAGCGACCACCACCGGGGAGCTGTTTTTT NA TRBV5-1 NA 15 TRBJ2-2
CASSLGGAGASYEQYF TGTGCCAGCAGCTTAGGTGGGGCAGGGGCGTCCTACGAGCAGTACTTC NA TRBV7-2 NA 16 TRBJ2-7